Listed below are T cell receptor beta chains from one sample, sequenced in a study of blood T cell repertoires in COVID-19. Clones were sequenced by immunoSEQ multiplex PCR, and TCRdb holds only the in-frame ones, with some missing. The table lists 300,000 to 400,000 clones, less than 85% of them singletons. Input material: PBMCs or T cells enriched from blood (not recorded which). These receptors all come from a woman between 25 and 40 years old who had been exposed to COVID-19. The CDR3 runs from the conserved cysteine through the conserved F or W. Fields, in order: J gene, V gene, D gene, clone size, CDR3 DNA, CDR3 protein. D genes are given only for firm matches. Clone size is not always given. Where it is, it says once, few, many or a class for expanded clones.

J gene: TRBJ2-7
V gene: TRBV5-1
D gene: TRBD2
clone size: .
CDR3 DNA: TGCGCCAGCAGCTTGGAAGCGGGGTTCTACGAGCAGTACTTC
CDR3 protein: CASSLEAGFYEQYF

J gene: TRBJ2-5
V gene: TRBV6-1
D gene: .
clone size: .
CDR3 DNA: TGTGCCAGCAGTGAAGTCGGGGGGCAGGGGGAGACCCAGTACTTC
CDR3 protein: CASSEVGGQGETQYF

J gene: TRBJ1-6
V gene: TRBV12-5
D gene: TRBD1
clone size: .
CDR3 DNA: TGTGCTAGTGGTTTGGGACAGGGGAGCTCCTATAATTCACCCCTCCACTTT
CDR3 protein: CASGLGQGSSYNSPLHF

J gene: TRBJ1-5
V gene: TRBV28
D gene: .
clone size: .
CDR3 DNA: TGTGCCAGCAGTTTACAGGATAGAGATCAGCCCCAGCATTTT
CDR3 protein: CASSLQDRDQPQHF

J gene: TRBJ2-1
V gene: TRBV18
D gene: .
clone size: once
CDR3 DNA: TGTGCCAGCTCACCTGGGGGGGCTTACCCGTTCTTC
CDR3 protein: CASSPGGAYPFF

J gene: TRBJ1-1
V gene: TRBV28
D gene: .
clone size: .
CDR3 DNA: TGTGCCAGCAGTTCCCCACAGCTGAACACTGAAGCTTTCTTT
CDR3 protein: CASSSPQLNTEAFF

J gene: TRBJ1-4
V gene: TRBV5-4
D gene: TRBD1
clone size: .
CDR3 DNA: TGTGCCAGCAGCTTGGATAACAGGGGTGCAACTAATGAAAAACTGTTTTTT
CDR3 protein: CASSLDNRGATNEKLFF

J gene: TRBJ1-3
V gene: TRBV30
D gene: .
clone size: .
CDR3 DNA: TGTGCCTGGACAGGGTTCTCTGGAAACACCATATATTTT
CDR3 protein: CAWTGFSGNTIYF

J gene: TRBJ2-5
V gene: TRBV7-6
D gene: TRBD1
clone size: .
CDR3 DNA: TGTGCCAGCAGCTCAGGGACAGGGTGGAGGGAGACCCAGTACTTC
CDR3 protein: CASSSGTGWRETQYF

J gene: TRBJ1-5
V gene: TRBV4-1
D gene: .
clone size: .
CDR3 DNA: TGCGCCAGCAGCCGAAGGAGTGGGCAGGGGTATAGCAATCAGCCCCAGCATTTT
CDR3 protein: CASSRRSGQGYSNQPQHF

J gene: TRBJ1-5
V gene: TRBV11-2
D gene: .
clone size: .
CDR3 DNA: TGTGCCAGCAGCCCAACTAATCAGCCCCAGCATTTT
CDR3 protein: CASSPTNQPQHF

J gene: TRBJ2-6
V gene: TRBV18
D gene: TRBD1
clone size: .
CDR3 DNA: TGTGCCAGCTCACCTTCTGCTGGACAGGCGTCTGGGGCCAACGTCCTGACTTTC
CDR3 protein: CASSPSAGQASGANVLTF

J gene: TRBJ2-7
V gene: TRBV2
D gene: TRBD1
clone size: .
CDR3 DNA: TGTGCCAGCAGTGAAGCTGGACAGGGATCCTACGAGCAGTACTTC
CDR3 protein: CASSEAGQGSYEQYF

J gene: TRBJ2-7
V gene: TRBV10-1
D gene: TRBD1
clone size: .
CDR3 DNA: TGCGCCAGCAGTGAGGGACAGGGTCCTTTCTACGAGCAGTACTTC
CDR3 protein: CASSEGQGPFYEQYF

J gene: TRBJ2-5
V gene: TRBV3-1/TRBV3-2
D gene: TRBD1
clone size: .
CDR3 DNA: TGTGCCAGCGTCGACAGGGGGGCGGGCGAGACCCAGTACTTC
CDR3 protein: CASVDRGAGETQYF

J gene: TRBJ1-6
V gene: TRBV5-6
D gene: TRBD1
clone size: .
CDR3 DNA: TGTGCCAGCAGCTTGTCGGGGACAGGGAATTCACCCCTCCACTTT
CDR3 protein: CASSLSGTGNSPLHF

J gene: TRBJ1-2
V gene: TRBV10-3
D gene: TRBD1
clone size: once
CDR3 DNA: TGTGCCATCAGTGAGTTTAGGACAGGGGGCCCTAACTATGGCTACACCTTC
CDR3 protein: CAISEFRTGGPNYGYTF

J gene: TRBJ2-4
V gene: TRBV19
D gene: TRBD1
clone size: .
CDR3 DNA: TGTGCCAGTAGTATGCGGGACAGGGAAGGGGGAAACATTCAGTACTTC
CDR3 protein: CASSMRDREGGNIQYF

J gene: TRBJ1-6
V gene: TRBV6-5
D gene: .
clone size: .
CDR3 DNA: TGTGCCAGCAGTTACTGGGGGGGGCTGAATTCACCCCTCCACTTT
CDR3 protein: CASSYWGGLNSPLHF

J gene: TRBJ2-2
V gene: TRBV10-3
D gene: TRBD1
clone size: .
CDR3 DNA: TGTGCCATCAGTGGTAGACAGGGGGTTACCGGGGAGCTGTTTTTT
CDR3 protein: CAISGRQGVTGELFF

J gene: TRBJ1-3
V gene: TRBV5-1
D gene: .
clone size: .
CDR3 DNA: TGCGCCAGCAGCTTGGATGGTAGAGCTGGAAACACCATATATTTT
CDR3 protein: CASSLDGRAGNTIYF

J gene: TRBJ1-1
V gene: TRBV28
D gene: .
clone size: .
CDR3 DNA: TGTGCCAGCAGCCAACCTACGGGAGTCCGTATGAACACTGAAGCTTTCTTT
CDR3 protein: CASSQPTGVRMNTEAFF

J gene: TRBJ1-3
V gene: TRBV7-2
D gene: .
clone size: few
CDR3 DNA: TGTGCCAGCAGCCCATCCTTAGGGGGGGATATCTCTGGAAACACCATATATTTT
CDR3 protein: CASSPSLGGDISGNTIYF

J gene: TRBJ1-5
V gene: TRBV10-3
D gene: TRBD1
clone size: .
CDR3 DNA: TGTGCCATCAGTGATGGGACAGGGGGCAAGCCCCAGCATTTT
CDR3 protein: CAISDGTGGKPQHF

J gene: TRBJ1-2
V gene: TRBV29-1
D gene: TRBD1
clone size: few
CDR3 DNA: TGCAGCGCAAAGACAGGGGGTCGTGGCTATGGCTACACCTTC
CDR3 protein: CSAKTGGRGYGYTF

J gene: TRBJ1-3
V gene: TRBV24-1
D gene: .
clone size: once
CDR3 DNA: TGTGCCACCAGTGCCCCCCATGGAGGGGGGGACACCATATATTTT
CDR3 protein: CATSAPHGGGDTIYF

J gene: TRBJ2-5
V gene: TRBV24-1
D gene: .
clone size: .
CDR3 DNA: TGTGCCACCAGTGAGCGAGGTACAGAGACCCAGTACTTC
CDR3 protein: CATSERGTETQYF

J gene: TRBJ1-3
V gene: TRBV20-1
D gene: .
clone size: .
CDR3 DNA: TGCAGTGCCCATGTACAGAACACCATATATTTT
CDR3 protein: CSAHVQNTIYF

J gene: TRBJ2-7
V gene: TRBV30
D gene: TRBD2
clone size: .
CDR3 DNA: TGTGCCTGGGGGAAGCGGGGCCAAGGCTTGGACGAGCAGTACTTC
CDR3 protein: CAWGKRGQGLDEQYF

J gene: TRBJ2-3
V gene: TRBV4-2
D gene: TRBD2
clone size: .
CDR3 DNA: TGTGCCAGCAGGGGACTAGCGGGTTTCGCAGATACGCAGTATTTT
CDR3 protein: CASRGLAGFADTQYF

J gene: TRBJ1-1
V gene: TRBV27
D gene: .
clone size: .
CDR3 DNA: TGTGCCAGCAGCGCCCGACACCGGGGTGAAGCTTTCTTT
CDR3 protein: CASSARHRGEAFF

J gene: TRBJ1-4
V gene: TRBV6-2/TRBV6-3
D gene: TRBD1
clone size: .
CDR3 DNA: TGTGCCAGCAGTTCAGCCTCCGGGACAGGGAGAGAAAAACTGTTTTTT
CDR3 protein: CASSSASGTGREKLFF

J gene: TRBJ1-6
V gene: TRBV9
D gene: TRBD1
clone size: .
CDR3 DNA: TGTGCCAGCAGCCTAAGACAGGGATATAATTCACCCCTCCACTTT
CDR3 protein: CASSLRQGYNSPLHF

J gene: TRBJ2-5
V gene: TRBV7-2
D gene: TRBD1
clone size: .
CDR3 DNA: TGTGCCAGCAGCTCGGTCGGACAGGGAGAGACCCAGTACTTC
CDR3 protein: CASSSVGQGETQYF

J gene: TRBJ1-5
V gene: TRBV12-2
D gene: .
clone size: .
CDR3 DNA: TGTGCAAGTCGCTTAGAGAATGGCAGGGGCAAGCGTCAGCCCCAGCATTTT
CDR3 protein: CASRLENGRGKRQPQHF

J gene: TRBJ1-4
V gene: TRBV12-3/TRBV12-4
D gene: .
clone size: .
CDR3 DNA: TGTGCCAGCAGTGGGGAGGGGGAACTGTTTTTT
CDR3 protein: CASSGEGELFF

J gene: TRBJ2-1
V gene: TRBV28
D gene: TRBD1
clone size: .
CDR3 DNA: TGTGCCAGCAGTTTAGGGACAGGGTCGTACAATGAGCAGTTCTTC
CDR3 protein: CASSLGTGSYNEQFF

J gene: TRBJ1-3
V gene: TRBV6-5
D gene: .
clone size: .
CDR3 DNA: TGTGCCAGCAGTTACGAGAGGCCCCACGGAAACACCATATATTTT
CDR3 protein: CASSYERPHGNTIYF

J gene: TRBJ2-3
V gene: TRBV6-4
D gene: TRBD2
clone size: .
CDR3 DNA: TGTGCCAGCAGTCCTATTAGCGGGGGTTCAGATACGCAGTATTTT
CDR3 protein: CASSPISGGSDTQYF

J gene: TRBJ1-6
V gene: TRBV28
D gene: .
clone size: .
CDR3 DNA: TGTGCCAGTATATTAGGGGGGGGGAATTCACCCCTCCACTTT
CDR3 protein: CASILGGGNSPLHF

J gene: TRBJ1-1
V gene: TRBV28
D gene: .
clone size: few
CDR3 DNA: TGTGCCAGCAGTGGGACACCGAACACTGAAGCTTTCTTT
CDR3 protein: CASSGTPNTEAFF

J gene: TRBJ1-5
V gene: TRBV19
D gene: .
clone size: .
CDR3 DNA: TGTGCCAGTAGCAGTTCAGGGTATCAGCCCCAGCATTTT
CDR3 protein: CASSSSGYQPQHF

J gene: TRBJ1-1
V gene: TRBV5-4
D gene: TRBD1
clone size: once
CDR3 DNA: TGTGCCAGCAGCTATCGGGACAGGGGAGAAGATGCTTTCTTT
CDR3 protein: CASSYRDRGEDAFF

J gene: TRBJ2-7
V gene: TRBV30
D gene: .
clone size: .
CDR3 DNA: TGTGCCTGGAGGCTGGCAGGCACCTACGAGCAGTACTTC
CDR3 protein: CAWRLAGTYEQYF